The sample holds one count of the clone carrying this T cell receptor beta chain. The antigen is undetermined. This sample stems from a study of shared clonotypes between healthy human individuals. Study results and caveats: The diversity represented, both genetic and in exposure history, was limited by few donors.

The data were produced by immunoSEQ multiplex PCR, yet TCRdb's version contains in-frame clones alone and is incomplete. This table holds about 480,000 clones, almost 80% found once. CDR1 LGHNA and CDR2 YNFKEQ come from the germline V gene. The trim removed 0 bases at V and 7 bases at J, leaving 10 bases unmatched. The CDR3 is made up of 16 amino acids. The chain uses TRBV4-2 and TRBJ2-5; 8 bases are a match to TRBD1. This TCR was recovered from a woman in her 40s in good health. Some clones in this sample may be carry-over from other donors' samples. The sequencing sample was made of PBMCs. The CDR3 region is CASSQDWGTGDATQYF. CDR3 DNA sequence: TGTGCCAGCAGCCAAGATTGGGGGACAGGTGATGCGACCCAGTACTTC.